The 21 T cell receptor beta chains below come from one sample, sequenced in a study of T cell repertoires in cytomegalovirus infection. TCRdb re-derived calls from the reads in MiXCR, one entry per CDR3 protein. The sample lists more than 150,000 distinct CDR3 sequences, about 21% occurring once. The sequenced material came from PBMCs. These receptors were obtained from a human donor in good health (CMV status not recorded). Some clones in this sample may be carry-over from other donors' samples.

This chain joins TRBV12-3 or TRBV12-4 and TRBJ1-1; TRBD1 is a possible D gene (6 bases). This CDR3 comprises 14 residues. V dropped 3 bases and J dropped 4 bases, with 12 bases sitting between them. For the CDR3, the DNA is TGTGCCAGCAGTTTGGGCTTCAGGGGCACTGAAGCTTTCTTT. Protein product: CASSLGFRGTEAFF.

The CDR3 nucleotides read TGTGCCAGTAGTATCGACAGGGTCCAGGGGGACACTGAAGCTTTCTTT. Translated: CASSIDRVQGDTEAFF. The chain uses TRBV19 and TRBJ1-1; TRBD1 agrees at 7 bases. J lost 3 bases, V lost 3 bases, and 10 bases had no gene match. The CDR3 is 16 residues long. Germline loops: CDR1 LNHDA, CDR2 SQIVND (reference sequence).

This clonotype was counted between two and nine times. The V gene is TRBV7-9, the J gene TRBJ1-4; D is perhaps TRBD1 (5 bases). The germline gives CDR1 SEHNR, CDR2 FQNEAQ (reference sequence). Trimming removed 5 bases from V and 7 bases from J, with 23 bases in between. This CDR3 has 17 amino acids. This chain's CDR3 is CASSRYLDPPGGEKLFF. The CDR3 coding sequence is TGTGCCAGCAGCCGTTACTTGGACCCTCCCGGGGGTGAAAAACTGTTTTTT. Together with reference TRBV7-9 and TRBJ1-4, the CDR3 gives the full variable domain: DTGVSQNPRHKITKRGQNVTFRCDPISEHNRLYWYRQTLGQGPEFLTYFQNEAQLEKSRLLSDRFSAERPKGSFSTLEIQRTEQGDSAMYLCASSRYLDPPGGEKLFFGSGTQLSVL.

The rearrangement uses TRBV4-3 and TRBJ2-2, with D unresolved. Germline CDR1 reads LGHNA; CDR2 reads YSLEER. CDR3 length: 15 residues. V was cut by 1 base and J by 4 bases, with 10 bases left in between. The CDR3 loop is CASSQAGRSTGELFF. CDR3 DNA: TGCGCCAGCAGCCAAGCCGGACGGAGCACCGGGGAGCTGTTTTTT.

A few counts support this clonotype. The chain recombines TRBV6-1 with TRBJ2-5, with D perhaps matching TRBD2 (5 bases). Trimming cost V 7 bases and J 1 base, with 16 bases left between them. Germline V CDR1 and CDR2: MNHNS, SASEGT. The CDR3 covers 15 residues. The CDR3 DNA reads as TGTGCCAGCACCTGGGCCGGAGGAGGCCAAGAGACCCAGTACTTC. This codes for CASTWAGGGQETQYF.

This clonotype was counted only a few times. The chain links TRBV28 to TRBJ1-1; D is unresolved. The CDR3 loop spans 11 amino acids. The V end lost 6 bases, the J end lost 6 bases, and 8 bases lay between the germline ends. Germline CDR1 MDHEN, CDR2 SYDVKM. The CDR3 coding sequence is TGTGCCAGCAGCTATTGGGCTGAAGCTTTCTTT. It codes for CASSYWAEAFF.

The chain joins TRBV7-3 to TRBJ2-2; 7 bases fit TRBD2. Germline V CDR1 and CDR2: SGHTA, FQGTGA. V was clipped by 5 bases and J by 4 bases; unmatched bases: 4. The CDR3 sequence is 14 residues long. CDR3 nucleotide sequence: TGTGCCAGCAGCCCCGCGGGGGTCACCGGGGAGCTGTTTTTT. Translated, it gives CASSPAGVTGELFF.

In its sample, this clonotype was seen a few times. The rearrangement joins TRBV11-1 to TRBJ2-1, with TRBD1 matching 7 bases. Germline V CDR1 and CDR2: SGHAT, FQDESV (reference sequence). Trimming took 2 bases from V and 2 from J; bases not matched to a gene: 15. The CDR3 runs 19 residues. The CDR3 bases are TGTGCCAGCAGCTTATCCTCCGCCCTGACAGGGCCGCCCTACAATGAGCAGTTCTTC. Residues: CASSLSSALTGPPYNEQFF.

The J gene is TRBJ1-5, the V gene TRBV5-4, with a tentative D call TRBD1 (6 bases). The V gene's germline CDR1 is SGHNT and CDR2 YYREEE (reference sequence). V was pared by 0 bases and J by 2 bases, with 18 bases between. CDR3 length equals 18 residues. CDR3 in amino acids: CASSLEGGNGQGNQPQHF. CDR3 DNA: TGTGCCAGCAGCTTGGAGGGGGGCAATGGCCAGGGCAATCAGCCCCAGCATTTT. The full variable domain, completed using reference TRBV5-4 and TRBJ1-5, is ETGVTQSPTHLIKTRGQQVTLRCSSQSGHNTVSWYQQALGQGPQFIFQYYREEENGRGNFPPRFSGLQFPNYSSELNVNALELDDSALYLCASSLEGGNGQGNQPQHFGDGTRLSIL.

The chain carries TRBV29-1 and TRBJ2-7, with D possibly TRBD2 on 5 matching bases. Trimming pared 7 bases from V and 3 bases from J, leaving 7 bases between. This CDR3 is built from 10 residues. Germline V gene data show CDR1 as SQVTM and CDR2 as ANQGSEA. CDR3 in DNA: TGCAGCGCGGAGGACTACGAGCAGTACTTC. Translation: CSAEDYEQYF.

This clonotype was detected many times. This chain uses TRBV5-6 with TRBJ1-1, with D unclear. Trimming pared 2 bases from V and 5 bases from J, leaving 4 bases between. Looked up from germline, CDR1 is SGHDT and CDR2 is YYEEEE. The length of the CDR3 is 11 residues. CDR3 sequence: CASSFATEAFF. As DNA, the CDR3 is TGTGCCAGCAGCTTCGCAACTGAAGCTTTCTTT.

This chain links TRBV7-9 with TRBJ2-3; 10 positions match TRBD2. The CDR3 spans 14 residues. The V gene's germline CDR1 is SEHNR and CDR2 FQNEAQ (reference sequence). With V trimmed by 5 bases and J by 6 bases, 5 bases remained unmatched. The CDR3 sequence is CASSGASGSDTQYF. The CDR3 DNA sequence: TGTGCCAGCAGCGGGGCTAGCGGGAGCGATACGCAGTATTTT.

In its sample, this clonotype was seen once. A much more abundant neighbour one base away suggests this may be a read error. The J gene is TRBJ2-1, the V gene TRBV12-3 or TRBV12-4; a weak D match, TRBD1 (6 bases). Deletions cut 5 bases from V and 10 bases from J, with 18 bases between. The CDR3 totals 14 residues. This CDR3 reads CASSRDTQSEEQFF. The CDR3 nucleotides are TGTGCCAGCAGTAGGGACACCCAAAGCGAAGAGCAGTTCTTC.

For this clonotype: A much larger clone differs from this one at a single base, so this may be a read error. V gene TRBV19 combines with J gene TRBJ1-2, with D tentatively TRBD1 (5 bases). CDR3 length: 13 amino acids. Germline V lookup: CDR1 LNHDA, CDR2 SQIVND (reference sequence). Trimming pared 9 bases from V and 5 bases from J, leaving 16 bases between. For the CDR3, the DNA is TGTGCCAGAAGCACTCCGGGGCCGTATGGCTACACCTTC. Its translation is CARSTPGPYGYTF.

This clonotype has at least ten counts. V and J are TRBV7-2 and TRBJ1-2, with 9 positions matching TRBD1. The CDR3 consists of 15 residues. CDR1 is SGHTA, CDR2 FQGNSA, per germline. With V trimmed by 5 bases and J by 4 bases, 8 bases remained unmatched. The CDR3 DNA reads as TGTGCCAGCAGCGTACAGGGGGCTTTTTCCTATGGCTACACCTTC. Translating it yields CASSVQGAFSYGYTF. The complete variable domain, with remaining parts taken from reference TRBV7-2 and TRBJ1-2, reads GAGVSQSPSNKVTEKGKDVELRCDPISGHTALYWYRQSLGQGLEFLIYFQGNSAPDKSGLPSDRFSAERTGGSVSTLTIQRTQQEDSAVYLCASSVQGAFSYGYTFGSGTRLTVV.

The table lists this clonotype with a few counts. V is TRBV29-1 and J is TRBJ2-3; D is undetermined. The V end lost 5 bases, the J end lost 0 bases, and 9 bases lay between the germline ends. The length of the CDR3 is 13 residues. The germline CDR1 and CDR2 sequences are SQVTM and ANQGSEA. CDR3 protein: CSVYTTSTDTQYF. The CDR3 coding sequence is TGCAGCGTTTACACCACTAGCACAGATACGCAGTATTTT.

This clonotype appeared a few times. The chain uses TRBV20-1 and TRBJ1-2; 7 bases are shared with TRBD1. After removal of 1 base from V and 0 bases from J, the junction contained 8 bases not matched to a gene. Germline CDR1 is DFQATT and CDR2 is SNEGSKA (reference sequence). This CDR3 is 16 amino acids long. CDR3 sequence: CSARAYRTGANYGYTF. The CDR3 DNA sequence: TGCAGTGCTAGAGCCTATCGGACAGGCGCTAACTATGGCTACACCTTC.

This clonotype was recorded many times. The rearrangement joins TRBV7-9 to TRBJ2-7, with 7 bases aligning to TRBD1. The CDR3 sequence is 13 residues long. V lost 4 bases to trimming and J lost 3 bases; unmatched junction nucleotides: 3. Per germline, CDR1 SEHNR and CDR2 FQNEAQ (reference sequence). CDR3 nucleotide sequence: TGTGCCAGCAGCTCAGACAGGGTCTACGAGCAGTACTTC. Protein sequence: CASSSDRVYEQYF.

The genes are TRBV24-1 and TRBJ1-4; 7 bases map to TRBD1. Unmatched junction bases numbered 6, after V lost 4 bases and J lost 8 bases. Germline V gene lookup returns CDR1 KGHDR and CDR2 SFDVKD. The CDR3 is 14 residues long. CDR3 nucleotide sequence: TGTGCCACCAGTGACCCTGGGACAGAGGAAAAACTGTTTTTT. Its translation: CATSDPGTEEKLFF.

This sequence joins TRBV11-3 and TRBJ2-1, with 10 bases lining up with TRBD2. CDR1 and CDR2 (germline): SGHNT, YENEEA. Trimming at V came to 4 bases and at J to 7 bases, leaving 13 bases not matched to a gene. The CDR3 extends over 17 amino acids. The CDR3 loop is CASSSEPLAGASNEQFF. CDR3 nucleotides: TGTGCCAGCAGCTCAGAACCCCTAGCGGGAGCGAGTAATGAGCAGTTCTTC.

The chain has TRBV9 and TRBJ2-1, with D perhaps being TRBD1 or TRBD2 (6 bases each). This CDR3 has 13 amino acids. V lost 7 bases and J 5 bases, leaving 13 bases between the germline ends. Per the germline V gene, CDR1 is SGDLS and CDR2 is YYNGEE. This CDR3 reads CASVGGLDNEQFF. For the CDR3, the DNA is TGTGCCAGCGTAGGGGGGCTGGACAATGAGCAGTTCTTC.